This T cell receptor (beta chain) comes out of a study of OX40 agonist ivuxolimab in advanced cancers. The overall study: Partial responses were achieved by three patients: one hepatocellular carcinoma, two cutaneous melanoma.

Profiling relied on immunoSEQ multiplex PCR, and the TCRdb table lists in-frame clones only, not all of them. The data show about 32,000 clones, roughly nine tenths seen once. Germline CDR1 LNHNV, CDR2 YYDKDF (reference sequence). CDR3 size: 15 residues. The J segment lost 1 base and the V segment lost 3 bases, leaving 5 bases of the junction unmatched. Sampling times: baseline, cycle 4 day 1, cycle 7 day 1. Sequenced here: CD4+ or CD8+ T cells sorted from blood, sampled in a trial of the OX40 agonist ivuxolimab. The TCR comes from an adult with an advanced solid tumor such as melanoma, head and neck, liver or kidney cancer. The chain uses TRBV15 and TRBJ2-5; TRBD2 matches at 7 bases. CDR3 coding DNA: TGTGCCACCAGCAGGTCAGCGGGGATCCAAGAGACCCAGTACTTC. This gives the protein CATSRSAGIQETQYF.